Shown below are 8 T cell receptor beta chains from a single sample sequenced in a study of T cell responses to AZD1222 COVID-19 vaccine. Repertoires were generated with immunoSEQ multiplex PCR, while TCRdb's copy carries only in-frame clones and drops some. In the table there are around 130,000 clones, around nine tenths of which are singletons. The specimen comprised peripheral blood, sampled 28 days after the second dose of the MenACWY control vaccine. The source of these receptors is an adult who received the MenACWY meningococcal vaccine as a control.

The J gene is TRBJ1-1, the V gene TRBV7-9, with D unresolved. Germline assignment: CDR1 SEHNR and CDR2 FQNEAQ (reference sequence). The CDR3 covers 16 residues. Trimming took off 1 base at V and 10 bases at J, with 22 bases between the two ends. The CDR3 DNA sequence: TGTGCCAGCAGCTTAGTTCCCGGGAAACCTCCCCCGGGAGCTTTCTTT. Protein: CASSLVPGKPPPGAFF.

This chain connects TRBV6-5 to TRBJ2-7; D might be TRBD1 (5 bases). There are 12 residues in the CDR3. Germline V CDR1 and CDR2: MNHEY, SVGAGI. Trimming took off 8 bases at V and 4 bases at J, with 12 bases between the two ends. The CDR3 spells CASWGRAYEQYF. The CDR3 DNA reads TGTGCCAGCTGGGGCAGGGCGTACGAGCAGTACTTC.

The rearrangement uses TRBV28 and TRBJ1-5; D remains ambiguous. The CDR3 totals 12 residues. CDR1 is MDHEN and CDR2 is SYDVKM in the germline V gene. Trimming stripped 2 bases from V and 3 bases from J, with 2 bases between. The CDR3 sequence: CASSLVNQPQHF. The CDR3 bases are TGTGCCAGCAGTTTAGTCAATCAGCCCCAGCATTTT.

This chain uses TRBV7-2 with TRBJ2-2, with 8 bases aligning to TRBD1. Trimming removed 2 bases from V and 4 bases from J; junction bases left unmatched: 6. This CDR3 is built from 16 residues. Per the germline V gene, CDR1 is SGHTA and CDR2 is FQGNSA. CDR3 bases: TGTGCCAGCAGCTTAATCGGGACAGGAGGCACCGGGGAGCTGTTTTTT. Its translation is CASSLIGTGGTGELFF. The variable domain in full, with the rest retrieved from reference TRBV7-2 and TRBJ2-2, is GAGVSQSPSNKVTEKGKDVELRCDPISGHTALYWYRQSLGQGLEFLIYFQGNSAPDKSGLPSDRFSAERTGGSVSTLTIQRTQQEDSAVYLCASSLIGTGGTGELFFGEGSRLTVL.

Only a few counts were recorded for this clone. The J gene is TRBJ2-4, the V gene TRBV5-1; D possibly corresponds to TRBD1 (5 bases). Germline values: CDR1 SGHRS, CDR2 YFSETQ. V lost 4 bases to trimming and J lost 6 bases, with 8 bases between them. CDR3 length: 12 amino acids. This CDR3 reads CASSDDRNIQYF. The CDR3 bases are TGCGCCAGCAGCGACGACAGAAACATTCAGTACTTC.

The rearrangement links TRBV15 to TRBJ2-2; D not resolved. Trimming removed 0 bases at V and 7 bases at J, with 12 bases between. There are 15 residues in the CDR3. Germline V lookup: CDR1 LNHNV, CDR2 YYDKDF (reference sequence). The chain's CDR3 is CATSREAHGSGELFF. The CDR3 coding sequence is TGTGCCACCAGCAGAGAAGCCCACGGTAGCGGGGAGCTGTTTTTT.

The chain recombines TRBV9 with TRBJ2-7; 13 bases line up with TRBD2. Germline V gene lookup returns CDR1 SGDLS and CDR2 YYNGEE. The CDR3 covers 15 residues. J was trimmed by 3 bases and V by 4 bases; bases with no gene match: 4. In nucleotides, the CDR3 is TGTGCCAGCAGCCCCGGGACTAGCGGGAACTACGAGCAGTACTTC. This encodes CASSPGTSGNYEQYF. Full variable domain (remainder filled in from reference TRBV9 and TRBJ2-7): DSGVTQTPKHLITATGQRVTLRCSPRSGDLSVYWYQQSLDQGLQFLIQYYNGEERAKGNILERFSAQQFPDLHSELNLSSLELGDSALYFCASSPGTSGNYEQYFGPGTRLTVT.

The chain links TRBV27 to TRBJ2-3; D remains ambiguous. CDR3 length equals 17 residues. In germline, CDR1 is MNHEY, CDR2 SMNVEV (reference sequence). V was shortened by 3 bases and J by 3 bases, with 19 bases between the two germline ends. This chain's CDR3 is CASSFRSRPIWTDTQYF. The DNA of the CDR3 is TGTGCCAGCAGTTTCAGGAGTCGCCCCATTTGGACAGATACGCAGTATTTT.